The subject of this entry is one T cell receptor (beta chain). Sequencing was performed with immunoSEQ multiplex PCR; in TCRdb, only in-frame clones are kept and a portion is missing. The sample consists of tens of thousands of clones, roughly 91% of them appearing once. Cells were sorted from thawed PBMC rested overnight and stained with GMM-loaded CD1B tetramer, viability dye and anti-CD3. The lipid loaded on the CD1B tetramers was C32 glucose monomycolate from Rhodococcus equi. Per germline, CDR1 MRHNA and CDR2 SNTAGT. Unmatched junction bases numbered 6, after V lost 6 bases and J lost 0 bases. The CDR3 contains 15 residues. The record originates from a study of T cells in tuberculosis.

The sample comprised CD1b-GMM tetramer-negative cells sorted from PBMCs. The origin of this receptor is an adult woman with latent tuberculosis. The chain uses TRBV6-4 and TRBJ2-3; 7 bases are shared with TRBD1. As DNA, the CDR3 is TGTGCCAGCAGGGAACAGGGGATTAGCACAGATACGCAGTATTTT. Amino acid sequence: CASREQGISTDTQYF.